The sequence of this TCR beta chain was determined in a study of T cell changes during pregnancy in multiple sclerosis. After removal of 6 bases from V and 6 bases from J, the junction contained 12 bases not matched to a gene. The CDR3 has 15 residues. The V gene's germline CDR1 is SNHLY and CDR2 FYNNEI. This clone was counted a single time. The protocol was immunoSEQ multiplex PCR, while the TCRdb copy is restricted to in-frame clones and leaves out a portion. The sample includes 45,000 to 60,000 clones, 85% to 95% seen only once; the top ten take 0.65% to 0.85%. This specimen was CD4+ T cells from peripheral blood mononuclear cells, taken in the third trimester of pregnancy. The chain has TRBV2 and TRBJ1-2, with 8 nucleotides matching TRBD1. The receptor's source is a female donor with multiple sclerosis, enrolled in a pregnancy study. CDR3 DNA: TGTGCCAGCAGAGCCCTGACAGGGGTGATGGATGGCTACACCTTC. Its translation: CASRALTGVMDGYTF.